The T cell receptor beta chain described here comes from a study of cytomegalovirus exposure and HLA in healthy donors. The germline gives CDR1 MDHEN, CDR2 SYDVKM. This CDR3 comprises 14 residues. With respect to this clone: Its antigen remains unidentified. One junction end disagrees with the germline gene, perhaps due to a read error.

Study-wide findings and caveats: Likely technical artifact: a cluster of highly shared sequence variants.

The PCR used 60 Vbeta and 13 Jbeta primers. Here immunoSEQ multiplex PCR was the method, and the copy in TCRdb shows in-frame clones only, minus some. This table has 190,000 or so clones, around 83% appearing once. The sequence was obtained from a woman in her 50s in good health and CMV-seropositive. The sample consisted of PBMCs. The chain employs TRBV28 and TRBJ2-6; a possible D gene is TRBD1 (5 bases). CDR3 residues: CASDDSSGANVLTF. CDR3 DNA: TGTGCCAGCGACGACAGCTCTGGAGCCAACGTCCTGACTTTC.